This record covers a single TCR beta chain. The antigen is undetermined. This sample stems from a study of T cells after yellow fever vaccination. Broader study findings: Researchers noted that a small share of clonotypes showed up in both CD4 and CD8 compartments. Clones from primary vaccination mostly reappeared after the booster (roughly 95% CD4, around 90% CD8).

TCRdb itself ran the 5' RACE reads through MiXCR, one entry per CDR3 protein. The sample lists about 240,000 distinct CDR3 sequences, 6.9% occurring once. The sequence came from a man aged 25-45 years who received the YFV17D yellow fever vaccine. Here the sequenced sample was CD4+ T cells sorted from PBMCs, taken 15 days after the yellow fever booster vaccination.

The CDR3 sequence is CASSFTASGGTDTQYF. The CDR3, as DNA: TGTGCCAGCAGCTTTACGGCTAGCGGGGGCACAGATACGCAGTATTTT. This sequence joins TRBV7-2 and TRBJ2-3; 9 positions agree with TRBD2. The CDR3 totals 16 residues. J lost 1 base, V lost 3 bases, and 5 bases had no gene match. Germline CDR1 SGHTA, CDR2 FQGNSA. Full variable domain (rest looked up from reference TRBV7-2 and TRBJ2-3): GAGVSQSPSNKVTEKGKDVELRCDPISGHTALYWYRQSLGQGLEFLIYFQGNSAPDKSGLPSDRFSAERTGGSVSTLTIQRTQQEDSAVYLCASSFTASGGTDTQYFGPGTRLTVL.